Below, 27 T cell receptor beta chains from the same sample are listed, as sequenced in a study of blood T cell repertoires in COVID-19. The method was immunoSEQ multiplex PCR; TCRdb's version includes in-frame clones alone and lacks a portion of them. This table holds roughly 250,000 clones, about nine tenths found once. Sequenced material: PBMCs or T cells enriched from blood (not recorded which). Receptors were obtained from a man aged 50-59 years who had been exposed to COVID-19.

The chain uses TRBV19 and TRBJ1-5; possible D gene TRBD1, 6 bases. V was cut by 8 bases and J by 9 bases, with 23 bases left in between. Germline V gene sequence: CDR1 LNHDA, CDR2 SQIVND (reference sequence). The CDR3 length is 15 residues. The CDR3 loop reads CASAHSGTTMRPQHF. The CDR3 nucleotides are TGTGCCAGTGCTCACTCCGGGACAACGATGAGGCCCCAGCATTTT.

Note on this clone: The junction shows a germline mismatch at one end, possibly a read error. Other DNA sequences in this specimen translate into the identical CDR3. The chain employs TRBV2 and TRBJ1-5; 11 nucleotides align to TRBD1. The CDR3 has 14 amino acids. Germline lookup yields CDR1 SNHLY and CDR2 FYNNEI. The CDR3 sequence: CASSGTGGNQPQHF. In DNA, the CDR3 is TGTGCCAGCAGTGGGACAGGGGGCAACCAGCCCCAGCATTTT.

V gene TRBV27 combines with J gene TRBJ1-5; 7 positions agree with TRBD1. From germline, CDR1 is MNHEY and CDR2 SMNVEV (reference sequence). This CDR3 region has 13 residues. J was trimmed by 6 bases and V by 5 bases; bases with no gene match: 4. CDR3 in DNA: TGTGCCAGCAGTCACAGGGGTTTTCAGCCCCAGCATTTT. Translation gives CASSHRGFQPQHF.

This clone was recorded a few times. The chain has TRBV15 and TRBJ2-3, with TRBD2 as a possible D gene (6 bases). Trimming removed 1 base at V and 0 bases at J, with 14 bases between. This CDR3 region has 17 residues. Per the germline V gene, CDR1 is LNHNV and CDR2 is YYDKDF (reference sequence). The CDR3 DNA sequence: TGTGCCACCAGCAGAGGTACCTGGGGGGTGAGCACAGATACGCAGTATTTT. Translation: CATSRGTWGVSTDTQYF.

The rearrangement uses TRBV18 and TRBJ2-3, with 10 bases aligning to TRBD1. Per germline, CDR1 KGHSH and CDR2 LQKENI. The CDR3 consists of 16 residues. V shed 1 base, J shed 1 base, and the junction held 2 bases outside the gene matches. The CDR3 sequence is CASSPLDRGGTDTQYF. The CDR3 DNA sequence: TGTGCCAGCTCACCACTGGACAGGGGGGGCACAGATACGCAGTATTTT. Variable domain in full (rest from reference TRBV18 and TRBJ2-3): NAGVMQNPRHLVRRRGQEARLRCSPMKGHSHVYWYRQLPEEGLKFMVYLQKENIIDESGMPKERFSAEFPKEGPSILRIQQVVRGDSAAYFCASSPLDRGGTDTQYFGPGTRLTVL.

The V and J genes are TRBV6-5 and TRBJ2-7, with 8 bases fitting TRBD2. This CDR3 region has 15 residues. CDR1 and CDR2 from the germline V gene are MNHEY and SVGAGI. The trim removed 6 bases at V and 5 bases at J, leaving 12 bases unmatched. The CDR3 loop is CASRVWGLVWHEQYV. CDR3 sequence (DNA): TGTGCCAGCAGGGTCTGGGGACTAGTCTGGCACGAGCAGTACGTC.

V and J are TRBV4-2 and TRBJ2-3; possible D gene TRBD2, 6 bases. The CDR3 is 16 amino acids. The germline V gene has CDR1 LGHNA and CDR2 YNFKEQ. V was clipped by 5 bases and J by 4 bases, with 19 bases between them. The DNA of the CDR3 is TGTGCCAGCAGCGCGGTGGCGGGAAAAGGGTCAGATACGCAGTATTTT. Translating gives CASSAVAGKGSDTQYF.

The CDR3: CASSEPGGQETQYF. The CDR3 region has the DNA TGCGCCAGCAGCGAGCCCGGGGGGCAAGAGACCCAGTACTTC. The gene calls are TRBV10-2 and TRBJ2-5; 7 nucleotides align to TRBD2. V trimming: 6 bases; J trimming: 2 bases; junction bases outside the gene matches: 6. Germline V gene lookup returns CDR1 WSHSY and CDR2 SAAADI. This CDR3 contains 14 residues.

The chain is built from TRBV18 and TRBJ1-2, with TRBD1 matching over 7 bases. The CDR3 has 17 amino acids. The J segment lost 2 bases and the V segment lost 3 bases, leaving 12 bases of the junction unmatched. Per germline, CDR1 KGHSH and CDR2 LQKENI. In DNA, the CDR3 is TGTGCCAGCTCACCCGCCCTGACGACAGGGTCAAACTATGGCTACACCTTC. Amino acid sequence: CASSPALTTGSNYGYTF.

In DNA form, the CDR3 reads TGCGCCAGCAGCCCGGCTAGACTAGCTTGCAGGGTGTACGAGCAGTACGTC. It encodes CASSPARLACRVYEQYV. V gene TRBV5-1 combines with J gene TRBJ2-7; 7 nucleotides align to TRBD2. The junction had 17 bases not matched to a gene; V was cut back by 4 bases and J by 4 bases. CDR1 is SGHRS, CDR2 YFSETQ, per germline. This CDR3 has 17 amino acids.

The CDR3 loop is CASSTNSGTGQIYF. CDR3 bases: TGTGCCAGCAGTACCAACTCCGGGACAGGACAAATATATTTT. The chain joins TRBV28 to TRBJ1-3; TRBD1 matches at 8 bases. J lost 13 bases, V lost 5 bases, and 13 bases had no gene match. Looked up from germline, CDR1 is MDHEN and CDR2 is SYDVKM. The CDR3 is made up of 14 amino acids.

The chain uses TRBV30 and TRBJ1-2; D unclear. This CDR3 is 12 amino acids long. Germline values: CDR1 GTSNPN, CDR2 SVGIG (reference sequence). V shed 5 bases and J shed 8 bases, with 15 bases lying between them. CDR3 residues: CAWSAKTGGYTF. CDR3 in DNA: TGTGCCTGGTCCGCGAAGACGGGAGGCTACACCTTC.

This chain's CDR3 is CASSPRGQGGTGELFF. The CDR3 DNA sequence: TGCGCCAGCAGCCCACGGGGACAGGGCGGCACCGGGGAGCTGTTTTTT. The genes are TRBV5-1 and TRBJ2-2, with TRBD1 matching 9 bases. V lost 4 bases, J lost 4 bases, and 8 bases stayed unmatched. The CDR3 consists of 16 residues. Per germline, CDR1 SGHRS and CDR2 YFSETQ.

This chain links TRBV5-4 with TRBJ2-7; D may be TRBD1 (6 bases). The germline CDR1 and CDR2 sequences are SGHNT and YYREEE (reference sequence). With 4 bases removed from V and 4 bases from J, the gap between germline ends came to 15 bases. This CDR3 region has 14 residues. The CDR3 protein is CASSIQGKGYEQYF. Written as DNA, the CDR3 is TGTGCCAGCAGCATACAGGGTAAGGGTTACGAGCAGTACTTC.

The V call is TRBV9, the J call TRBJ2-7; no firm D call. The CDR3 has 14 residues. From germline, CDR1 is SGDLS and CDR2 YYNGEE. Between the trimmed V and J ends, which lost 0 bases and 0 bases, there was a span of 7 bases. CDR3: CASSVVGDSYEQYF. The CDR3 nucleotides read TGTGCCAGCAGCGTAGTGGGCGACTCCTACGAGCAGTACTTC. The entire variable domain, with the rest obtained from reference TRBV9 and TRBJ2-7, is as follows: DSGVTQTPKHLITATGQRVTLRCSPRSGDLSVYWYQQSLDQGLQFLIQYYNGEERAKGNILERFSAQQFPDLHSELNLSSLELGDSALYFCASSVVGDSYEQYFGPGTRLTVT.

The chain uses TRBV6-6 and TRBJ2-2; 11 bases are a match to TRBD1. The trim removed 6 bases at V and 2 bases at J, leaving 5 bases unmatched. This CDR3 region has 16 residues. Germline loops: CDR1 MNHNY, CDR2 SVGAGI (reference sequence). The DNA for the CDR3 is TGTGCCAGCAGCCCTGGACAGGGGGCTAACACCGGGGAGCTGTTTTTT. This codes for CASSPGQGANTGELFF.

This clone was recorded only once. The gene calls are TRBV19 and TRBJ1-1, with 9 bases that match TRBD1. V lost 5 bases to trimming and J lost 1 base; unmatched junction nucleotides: 5. The CDR3 contains 15 residues. Germline loops: CDR1 LNHDA, CDR2 SQIVND (reference sequence). CDR3 residues: CASSLRDRENTEAFF. The CDR3 DNA follows: TGTGCCAGTAGTCTACGGGACAGGGAGAACACTGAAGCTTTCTTT.

The chain recombines TRBV5-1 with TRBJ2-1; 9 nucleotides align to TRBD2. The CDR3 is made up of 15 amino acids. The germline gives CDR1 SGHRS, CDR2 YFSETQ. J was trimmed by 8 bases and V by 2 bases; bases with no gene match: 8. The CDR3 coding sequence is TGCGCCAGCAGCTTAGCGGGAGGCCAGGGCTATGAGCAGTTCTTC. This gives the protein CASSLAGGQGYEQFF.

This clone showed up just once. The chain carries TRBV6-5 and TRBJ2-5; D may be TRBD1 (6 bases). Trimming removed 2 bases at V and 5 bases at J, with 12 bases between. This CDR3 region has 14 residues. Germline-derived CDR1 and CDR2 are MNHEY and SVGAGI. CDR3 coding DNA: TGTGCCAGCAGTTACGGACAGTTGTCGGAGACCCAGTACTTC. It encodes CASSYGQLSETQYF.

J is TRBJ2-7 and V is TRBV13; the D gene is possibly TRBD1 (6 bases). The CDR3 is 14 residues long. Germline CDR1 is PRHDT and CDR2 is FYEKMQ (reference sequence). Trimming left V 5 bases short and J 3 bases short, with 14 bases between. The CDR3 spells CASSRTTGSYEQYF. The CDR3 bases are TGTGCCAGCAGCCGGACCACAGGGAGCTACGAGCAGTACTTC.

V usage is TRBV5-8 and J usage is TRBJ2-1; 9 nucleotides match TRBD2. CDR3 length: 15 residues. The J segment lost 2 bases and the V segment lost 4 bases, leaving 4 bases of the junction unmatched. Per the germline V gene, CDR1 is SGHTS and CDR2 is YDEGEE. The CDR3 sequence: CASSAGLAAYNEQFF. The DNA for the CDR3 is TGTGCCAGCAGCGCGGGACTAGCTGCCTACAATGAGCAGTTCTTC. Drawing the rest from reference TRBV5-8 and TRBJ2-1, the complete variable domain is EAGVTQSPTHLIKTRGQQATLRCSPISGHTSVYWYQQALGLGLQFLLWYDEGEERNRGNFPPRFSGRQFPNYSSELNVNALELEDSALYLCASSAGLAAYNEQFFGPGTRLTVL.

The genes are TRBV6-5 and TRBJ2-1; 9 bases align to TRBD1. Germline CDR1 reads MNHEY; CDR2 reads SVGAGI. CDR3 size: 15 residues. After removal of 7 bases from V and 1 base from J, the junction contained 5 bases not matched to a gene. In DNA, the CDR3 is TGTGCCAGCACCATGACAGGGGGTTCCTACAATGAGCAGTTCTTC. Encoded protein: CASTMTGGSYNEQFF.

This chain uses TRBV28 with TRBJ1-1, with 9 bases aligning to TRBD1. The CDR3 has 17 residues. The germline V gene encodes CDR1 MDHEN and CDR2 SYDVKM. With V trimmed by 5 bases and J by 4 bases, 14 bases remained unmatched. The CDR3 DNA follows: TGTGCCAGCAGTACCACAGGGGGCGCCCTAGGAGGCACTGAAGCTTTCTTT. Protein: CASSTTGGALGGTEAFF. The full variable domain, with the rest looked up from reference TRBV28 and TRBJ1-1, is DVKVTQSSRYLVKRTGEKVFLECVQDMDHENMFWYRQDPGLGLRLIYFSYDVKMKEKGDIPEGYSVSREKKERFSLILESASTNQTSMYLCASSTTGGALGGTEAFFGQGTRLTVV.

The chain has TRBV19 and TRBJ2-7; no firm D call. The CDR3 runs to 14 residues. The V end lost 2 bases, the J end lost 3 bases, and 11 bases lay between the germline ends. Germline V CDR1 and CDR2: LNHDA, SQIVND (reference sequence). The CDR3 protein is CASSIPGYNYEQYF. CDR3 bases: TGTGCCAGTAGTATACCGGGTTACAACTACGAGCAGTACTTC. Supplemented by reference TRBV19 and TRBJ2-7, the full variable domain reads DGGITQSPKYLFRKEGQNVTLSCEQNLNHDAMYWYRQDPGQGLRLIYYSQIVNDFQKGDIAEGYSVSREKKESFPLTVTSAQKNPTAFYLCASSIPGYNYEQYFGPGTRLTVT.

A note on this clone: The same CDR3 is also encoded by other DNA sequences in this sample. The chain is built from TRBV18 and TRBJ2-1; weak D call: TRBD2 (5 bases). V lost 6 bases and J 1 base, leaving 10 bases between the germline ends. The V gene's germline CDR1 is KGHSH and CDR2 LQKENI. There are 14 residues in the CDR3. This chain's CDR3 is CASSPTRSYNEQFF. CDR3 bases: TGTGCCAGCTCGCCCACTAGATCCTACAATGAGCAGTTCTTC.

This clone was counted once. Other DNA sequences of this sample code for an identical CDR3. The gene calls are TRBV5-1 and TRBJ2-3; TRBD2 matches at 14 bases. This CDR3 comprises 17 residues. CDR1 is SGHRS, CDR2 YFSETQ, per germline. Trimming took 0 bases from V and 1 from J; bases not matched to a gene: 1. The CDR3 sequence: CASSLEGLAGGTDTQYF. In DNA form, the CDR3 reads TGCGCCAGCAGCTTGGAGGGACTAGCGGGAGGCACAGATACGCAGTATTTT.

The chain has TRBV3-1 (or the pseudogene TRBV3-2) and TRBJ1-1; TRBD1 is a possible D gene (6 bases). There are 12 residues in the CDR3. V was trimmed by 1 base and J by 10 bases, leaving 10 bases between them. Germline loops: CDR1 LGHDT, CDR2 YNNKEL (reference sequence). CDR3 amino acids: CASSQAGVGAFF. DNA of the CDR3: TGTGCCAGCAGCCAAGCAGGGGTTGGAGCTTTCTTT.